The T cell receptor (beta chain) described here comes from a study of OX40 agonist ivuxolimab in advanced cancers. The CDR3 is made up of 13 amino acids. Trimming stripped 0 bases from V and 4 bases from J, with 6 bases between. Germline assignment: CDR1 SGHAT and CDR2 FQNNGV. Assay: immunoSEQ multiplex PCR; the TCRdb copy retains only in-frame clones and omits some. The table records 74,000 or so clones, 90% of them present only once. This clonotype was sampled from an adult with an advanced solid tumor such as melanoma, head and neck, liver or kidney cancer. This specimen consisted of CD4+ or CD8+ T cells sorted from blood, obtained in a trial of the OX40 agonist ivuxolimab. The chain couples TRBV11-2 to TRBJ1-1; D is unresolved. In DNA, the CDR3 is TGTGCCAGCAGCTTAGAATTCGGCACTGAAGCTTTCTTT. Protein: CASSLEFGTEAFF.